Listed here are 17 T cell receptor beta chains from one sample, sequenced in a study of blood T cell repertoires in COVID-19. Sequencing was performed with immunoSEQ multiplex PCR; in TCRdb, only in-frame clones are kept and a portion is missing. The sample has around 270,000 clones; about 89% are singletons. The sample consisted of peripheral blood. These receptors came from a woman in her fifties or sixties with acute or convalescent COVID-19.

The gene calls are TRBV21-1 and TRBJ1-1. TRBV21-1 constitutes a pseudogene. CDR3 length equals 15 residues. DNA of the CDR3: TGTGCCAGCAGCAAAGAGGCGGGGGTCCCCACTGAAGCTTTCTTT. It specifies CASSKEAGVPTEAFF.

V gene TRBV19 combines with J gene TRBJ1-2; TRBD1 matches at 10 bases. CDR1 is LNHDA, CDR2 SQIVND, per germline (reference sequence). The CDR3 sequence is 14 residues long. Germline trimming cut 4 bases from V and 4 bases from J; bases unmatched to any gene: 3. In nucleotides, the CDR3 is TGTGCCAGTAGTACGACAGGGGGCATCTATGGCTACACCTTC. This codes for CASSTTGGIYGYTF. The whole variable domain, remainder taken from reference TRBV19 and TRBJ1-2, is DGGITQSPKYLFRKEGQNVTLSCEQNLNHDAMYWYRQDPGQGLRLIYYSQIVNDFQKGDIAEGYSVSREKKESFPLTVTSAQKNPTAFYLCASSTTGGIYGYTFGSGTRLTVV.

V and J are TRBV5-1 and TRBJ2-7; 8 positions match TRBD1. The CDR3 consists of 14 residues. V was clipped by 4 bases and J by 3 bases; unmatched bases: 6. The V gene's germline CDR1 is SGHRS and CDR2 YFSETQ. In DNA form, the CDR3 reads TGCGCCAGCAGCGTACTACAGGGGGACTACGAGCAGTACTTC. This encodes CASSVLQGDYEQYF. The entire variable domain, with the rest obtained from reference TRBV5-1 and TRBJ2-7, is as follows: KAGVTQTPRYLIKTRGQQVTLSCSPISGHRSVSWYQQTPGQGLQFLFEYFSETQRNKGNFPGRFSGRQFSNSRSEMNVSTLELGDSALYLCASSVLQGDYEQYFGPGTRLTVT.

V usage is TRBV5-4 and J usage is TRBJ2-2; 11 nucleotides align to TRBD1. CDR1 is SGHNT, CDR2 YYREEE, per germline (reference sequence). Trimming at V came to 3 bases and at J to 4 bases, leaving 11 bases not matched to a gene. This CDR3 is 18 amino acids long. Written as DNA, the CDR3 is TGTGCCAGCAGCTCATGGGACAGGGGGGGCGATAGCACCGGGGAGCTGTTTTTT. It specifies CASSSWDRGGDSTGELFF.

The rearrangement joins TRBV28 to TRBJ1-6, with D uncertain. The germline V gene has CDR1 MDHEN and CDR2 SYDVKM. Deletions cut 8 bases from V and 9 bases from J, with 17 bases between. There are 14 residues in the CDR3. CDR3 sequence: CASVGLVRGSPLHF. Here the CDR3 DNA reads TGTGCCAGCGTTGGACTCGTTCGGGGTTCACCCCTCCACTTT.

This chain joins TRBV5-4 and TRBJ2-7, with D uncertain. The CDR3 is 15 amino acids. CDR1 and CDR2 (germline): SGHNT, YYREEE (reference sequence). The V gene lost 5 bases and the J gene lost 3 bases, with 18 bases spanning the gap. CDR3 nucleotides: TGTGCCAGCAGTCCTGACGCAGGATCTAACTACGAGCAGTACTTC. Amino acid sequence: CASSPDAGSNYEQYF.

The chain combines TRBV7-6 with TRBJ1-1; 7 bases line up with TRBD1. The CDR3 contains 16 residues. Trimming removed 6 bases from V and 0 bases from J; junction bases left unmatched: 10. CDR1 and CDR2 from the germline V gene are SGHVS and FNYEAQ. CDR3 DNA: TGTGCCAGCAGTGGGCCAGGGGGGCACATGAACACTGAAGCTTTCTTT. Translating gives CASSGPGGHMNTEAFF.

The rearrangement uses TRBV18 and TRBJ1-4; D gene uncertain. The CDR3 totals 13 residues. V was clipped by 5 bases and J by 3 bases, with 7 bases between them. The germline V gene encodes CDR1 KGHSH and CDR2 LQKENI. The CDR3: CASSGNANEKLFF. In DNA form, the CDR3 reads TGTGCCAGCTCAGGCAATGCTAATGAAAAACTGTTTTTT. The full variable domain, rest sourced from reference TRBV18 and TRBJ1-4, is NAGVMQNPRHLVRRRGQEARLRCSPMKGHSHVYWYRQLPEEGLKFMVYLQKENIIDESGMPKERFSAEFPKEGPSILRIQQVVRGDSAAYFCASSGNANEKLFFGSGTQLSVL.

V and J are TRBV6-6 and TRBJ2-5; 7 bases map to TRBD1. The trim removed 1 base at V and 5 bases at J, leaving 7 bases unmatched. The length of the CDR3 is 15 residues. Per germline, CDR1 MNHNY and CDR2 SVGAGI (reference sequence). Written as DNA, the CDR3 is TGTGCCAGCAGTTACTTAGGACAGGTGGTGGAGACCCAGTACTTC. Translated, it gives CASSYLGQVVETQYF.

The chain employs TRBV5-8 and TRBJ1-3; TRBD1 matches 7 bases. The CDR3 has 13 amino acids. The V and J ends lost 4 bases and 5 bases, in that order; junction bases with no gene match: 3. The germline gives CDR1 SGHTS, CDR2 YDEGEE. For the CDR3, the DNA is TGTGCCAGCAGCCGGGACAGTCGAAACACCATATATTTT. Protein sequence: CASSRDSRNTIYF.

Points on this clone: Other DNA sequences in the same sample also yield this CDR3. The chain is built from TRBV5-1 and TRBJ2-3; D perhaps matches TRBD2 (6 bases). This CDR3 comprises 13 residues. V lost 3 bases and J 6 bases, leaving 11 bases between the germline ends. Germline CDR1 is SGHRS and CDR2 is YFSETQ. The CDR3 region is CASSWGDADTQYF. CDR3 DNA sequence: TGCGCCAGCAGCTGGGGGGATGCGGATACGCAGTATTTT.

For this clone: Relative to the germline gene, one junction end is altered; a read error may explain this. This chain uses TRBV15 with TRBJ1-5; 9 nucleotides line up with TRBD1. The CDR3 runs to 14 residues. Germline values: CDR1 LNHNV, CDR2 YYDKDF (reference sequence). The DNA of the CDR3 is TGTGCCACCAGGGAAACAGGGGGCAACCAGCCCCAGCATTTT. Translating gives CATRETGGNQPQHF.

This rearrangement joins TRBV19 to TRBJ1-2, with D maybe TRBD1 (5 bases). V shed 8 bases and J shed 7 bases, with 23 bases lying between them. CDR1 is LNHDA, CDR2 SQIVND, per germline (reference sequence). The CDR3 extends over 15 amino acids. CDR3 nucleotide sequence: TGTGCCAGTGGGGACTTCGGCAGGAGGGTAGGTGGCTACACCTTC. It encodes CASGDFGRRVGGYTF.

The CDR3, as DNA: TGTGCCAGCAGCACAACCGGGACTAGGGGGGAGACCCAGTACTTC. This codes for CASSTTGTRGETQYF. This chain joins TRBV9 and TRBJ2-5; 8 bases are shared with TRBD2. The CDR3 runs 15 residues. Germline V gene data show CDR1 as SGDLS and CDR2 as YYNGEE. The V gene end was trimmed by 4 bases and the J gene end by 5 bases; junction bases not matched to a gene: 10.

The rearrangement joins TRBV7-2 to TRBJ2-7, with TRBD2 matching 9 bases. The germline gives CDR1 SGHTA, CDR2 FQGNSA. The V segment lost 4 bases and the J segment 0 bases; nucleotides outside the gene matches: 4. This CDR3 is built from 15 residues. The CDR3 reads CASSSSSGSSYEQYF. Here the CDR3 DNA reads TGTGCCAGCAGCTCCAGTAGCGGGAGCTCCTACGAGCAGTACTTC.

The rearrangement links TRBV27 to TRBJ2-3; 7 positions agree with TRBD1. The CDR3 totals 18 residues. CDR1 and CDR2 from the germline V gene are MNHEY and SMNVEV (reference sequence). The V gene end was trimmed by 2 bases and the J gene end by 7 bases; junction bases not matched to a gene: 18. CDR3 DNA: TGTGCCAGCAGTTTACCCACCACAGGGGCGTGGGATATCCATACGCAGTATTTT. Protein sequence: CASSLPTTGAWDIHTQYF.

The genes are TRBV5-5 and TRBJ1-5, with D perhaps TRBD1 (6 bases). The germline V and J ends were trimmed by 3 bases and 6 bases, with 10 bases remaining between them. CDR3 length: 13 residues. The germline V gene encodes CDR1 SGHKS and CDR2 YYEKEE (reference sequence). The chain's CDR3 is CASSYEGVQPQHF. CDR3 DNA sequence: TGTGCCAGCAGCTACGAGGGGGTTCAGCCCCAGCATTTT.